Shown below are 6 T cell receptor beta chains from a single sample sequenced in a study of cytomegalovirus exposure and HLA in healthy donors. Researchers ran the PCR with 60 Vbeta and 13 Jbeta primers. Method: immunoSEQ multiplex PCR; TCRdb's copy keeps in-frame clones and lacks some. The sample holds about 130,000 clones, approximately 78% seen once. The sequenced sample consisted of PBMCs. Receptors were obtained from a female donor in good health and CMV-seronegative.

This clone was detected only a few times. The chain couples TRBV7-2 to TRBJ2-2; no firm D call. CDR3 size: 12 residues. The germline CDR1 and CDR2 sequences are SGHTA and FQGNSA. The V gene lost 1 base and the J gene lost 6 bases, with 3 bases spanning the gap. The CDR3 here is CASSLGPGELFF. The CDR3 DNA follows: TGTGCCAGCAGCTTAGGGCCCGGGGAGCTGTTTTTT.

This clone was seen only once. The gene calls are TRBV5-1 and TRBJ2-7; 9 nucleotides line up with TRBD2. Unmatched junction bases numbered 4, after V lost 0 bases and J lost 0 bases. The CDR3 has 16 amino acids. Germline assignment: CDR1 SGHRS and CDR2 YFSETQ. CDR3 in amino acids: CASSLGLAVSSYEQYF. The CDR3 DNA is TGCGCCAGCAGCTTGGGACTAGCGGTTAGCTCCTACGAGCAGTACTTC. Combining the CDR3 with reference TRBV5-1 and TRBJ2-7 gives the whole variable domain KAGVTQTPRYLIKTRGQQVTLSCSPISGHRSVSWYQQTPGQGLQFLFEYFSETQRNKGNFPGRFSGRQFSNSRSEMNVSTLELGDSALYLCASSLGLAVSSYEQYFGPGTRLTVT.

This sequence joins TRBV19 and TRBJ2-7; 9 nucleotides match TRBD1. The germline gives CDR1 LNHDA, CDR2 SQIVND (reference sequence). The CDR3 consists of 14 residues. The V and J ends lost 5 bases and 5 bases, in that order; junction bases with no gene match: 7. DNA of the CDR3: TGTGCCAGTAGTCCTCGGACAGGGGCGGACGAGCAGTACTTC. Its translation: CASSPRTGADEQYF.

This clone was found a few times. The chain recombines TRBV6-1 with TRBJ1-5, with D tentatively TRBD1 (6 bases). Germline CDR1 and CDR2: MNHNS and SASEGT. V was trimmed by 8 bases and J by 4 bases, leaving 12 bases between them. CDR3 length: 13 amino acids. Written as DNA, the CDR3 is TGTGCCAGCCAATTGCAGGGGAATCAGCCCCAGCATTTT. Translation gives CASQLQGNQPQHF.

This clone was seen once. The genes are TRBV28 and TRBJ2-2; TRBD2 matches 13 bases. With 5 bases clipped from V and 5 bases from J, the junction kept 2 bases outside the gene matches. Per the germline V gene, CDR1 is MDHEN and CDR2 is SYDVKM. This CDR3 is 15 amino acids long. The CDR3 coding sequence is TGTGCCAGCAGTCCGGGACTAGCGGGAACCGGGGAGCTGTTTTTT. Translation: CASSPGLAGTGELFF.

V usage is TRBV4-2 and J usage is TRBJ2-2; 7 positions agree with TRBD2. V shed 5 bases and J 4 bases; nucleotides not matched to a gene: 13. The CDR3 consists of 17 residues. Germline CDR1 LGHNA, CDR2 YNFKEQ. CDR3 residues: CASSTSVYPGGTGELFF. In nucleotides, the CDR3 is TGTGCCAGCAGCACTAGCGTCTACCCGGGGGGCACCGGGGAGCTGTTTTTT.